This T cell receptor (beta chain) was recovered during a study of control samples from healthy donors and cancer patients. The CDR3 sequence is 13 residues long. Trimming removed 0 bases from V and 2 bases from J, with 8 bases in between. The germline CDR1 and CDR2 sequences are GTSNPN and SVGIG (reference sequence). Generated by immunoSEQ multiplex PCR, the TCRdb table keeps only in-frame clones and is missing some. The data contain about 49,000 clones, approximately 92% of them singletons. This clone has just one count. The sequenced sample was PBMCs. This sequence was found in a man aged 25-45 years with colorectal cancer. The chain links TRBV30 to TRBJ2-7, with D unclear. CDR3 sequence: CAWSVAEAYEQYF. DNA of the CDR3: TGTGCCTGGAGTGTGGCAGAAGCCTACGAGCAGTACTTC. Variable domain in full (rest from reference TRBV30 and TRBJ2-7): SQTIHQWPATLVQPVGSPLSLECTVEGTSNPNLYWYRQAAGRGLQLLFYSVGIGQISSEVPQNLSASRPQDRQFILSSKKLLLSDSGFYLCAWSVAEAYEQYFGPGTRLTVT.